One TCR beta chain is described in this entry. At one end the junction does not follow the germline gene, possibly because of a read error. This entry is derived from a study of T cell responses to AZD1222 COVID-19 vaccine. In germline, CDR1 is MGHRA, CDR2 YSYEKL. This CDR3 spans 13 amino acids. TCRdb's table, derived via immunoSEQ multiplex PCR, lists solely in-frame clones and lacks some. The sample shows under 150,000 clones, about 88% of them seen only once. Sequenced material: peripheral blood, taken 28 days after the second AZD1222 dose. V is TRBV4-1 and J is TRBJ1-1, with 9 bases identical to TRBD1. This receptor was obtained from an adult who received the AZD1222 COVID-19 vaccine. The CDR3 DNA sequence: TGCGCCAGCAGCCAAGACCGGGACAGGGTGTATGACTTT. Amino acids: CASSQDRDRVYDF.